The 3 T cell receptor beta chains below come from one sample, sequenced in a study of blood T cell repertoires in COVID-19. This table comes from immunoSEQ multiplex PCR, and its TCRdb copy is limited to in-frame clones, with some not included. The table shows 180,000 or so clones, with 65% to 80% occurring only once. Sequencing was carried out using peripheral blood. These receptors were obtained from a man aged 45-65 years who had recovered from COVID-19.

This clone is a singleton in its sample. This chain links TRBV10-3 with TRBJ2-1, with TRBD1 matching over 12 bases. Germline CDR1 is ENHRY and CDR2 is SYGVKD. J was trimmed by 8 bases and V by 6 bases; bases with no gene match: 11. The CDR3 spans 16 residues. The chain's CDR3 is CAISERGTGGGDEQFF. The CDR3 DNA is TGTGCCATCAGCGAGCGCGGGACAGGGGGCGGGGATGAGCAGTTCTTC.

The chain's CDR3 is CASSHDRGLSYNEQFF. The CDR3 DNA is TGTGCCAGCAGCCACGACAGGGGTCTTTCCTACAATGAGCAGTTCTTC. V gene TRBV7-3 combines with J gene TRBJ2-1, with 8 bases fitting TRBD1. CDR1 is SGHTA, CDR2 FQGTGA, per germline. The CDR3 loop spans 16 amino acids. With V trimmed by 5 bases and J by 1 base, 7 bases remained unmatched.

The CDR3 is CAISGQGADQPQHF. In nucleotides, the CDR3 is TGTGCCATCAGTGGACAGGGGGCAGATCAGCCCCAGCATTTT. The rearrangement joins TRBV10-3 to TRBJ1-5, with TRBD1 matching over 10 bases. Germline loops: CDR1 ENHRY, CDR2 SYGVKD. The CDR3 runs to 14 residues. V lost 4 bases, J lost 5 bases, and 2 bases stayed unmatched.